This T cell receptor beta chain stems from a study of T cell responses to AZD1222 COVID-19 vaccine (TCRdb year 2021). Study-wide context: TCR sequencing covered some 240 trial participants: roughly 200 given two doses of AZD1222 and 26 given two doses of MenACWY control vaccine. Trial participants were enrolled by age into 18-55, 56-69 and 70-plus year subgroups, with 148, 28 and 57 TCR-sequenced participants respectively.

The CDR3 regions of human TCRbeta chains were analyzed by immunosequencing. The source study handled its data this way. TCRs in the repertoires were compared against a reference library of SARS-CoV-2-specific TCRs that had been generated with the MIRA antigen-specificity platform. Breadth was defined as the fraction of unique TCRs that were SARS-CoV-2-associated. Depth was defined as the fraction of total T cells that were SARS-CoV-2-associated. Using the MIRA data, every spike-specific TCR was mapped to the spike region that the TCR reacted to and assigned to either a CD4 or a CD8 class. Log10-transformed breadth and depth values were compared by one-way ANOVA with Sidak's multiple comparisons tests. What TCRdb holds here is the immuneACCESS table cut down to in-frame rearrangements. Part of the clones is not present; checked against another copy, under half of the missing clones reflect an unresolved V gene, and the others are unexplained. From that table come the V and J calls and clone size; the DNA was used to work out D and trimming. This sample lists approximately 140,000 clones; roughly 92% were detected once. 9.3% of the sample goes to the ten largest clones.

According to the germline V gene (reference sequence), CDR1 reads MNHEY and CDR2 reads SMNVEV. Trimming takes 4 bases from V and 0 bases from J, and the germline ends sit 12 bases apart. CDR3 length: 15 amino acids, cysteine to phenylalanine. The read is trimmed to its CDR3 DNA, 45 bases read in frame from base 1. The time point label for this specimen denotes: about 28 days (+/-7) after the second vaccine dose. AZD1222 recipients with second doses at about 4 weeks or about 12 weeks were pooled, because spike-specific TCR depth and breadth did not differ between schedules. Vaccinee samples came from UK trials COV001 and COV002, including a single-blind randomized controlled phase 2/3 trial of AZD1222 (ChAdOx1 nCoV-19) in healthy adults. For TCRbeta chain sequencing, PBMC samples were collected from trial participants at day 0 and at day 28 after the second dose. The study at large found these results: Conclusions about previously exposed vaccinees were limited because only six AZD1222 recipients were SARS-CoV-2 seropositive at baseline. The 56-69-year group was small, and its depth increase did not reach significance, likely because of low power. Vaccine-associated CD4 TCRs spanned the whole spike protein, with dominant responses in regions 160-218 and 743-854. Most participants were white British and females outnumbered males, and the authors suggested that clonal diversity may have been underestimated. Reportedly, almost half of the unique spike-specific TCRs recognized epitopes lying outside the regions that are mutated in the B.1.351 and B.1.1.7 variants. After two AZD1222 doses, both the breadth and the depth of spike-specific TCRs were significantly higher than at day 0 and than in MenACWY recipients. Because no samples from the day 14 peak response were available, repertoires could be characterized only after the peak T cell response.

Only one count was recorded for this clone. No antigen is known for it. One base away there is no much larger clone; base qualities are not given. Sample: peripheral blood, taken 28 days after the second AZD1222 dose. The V and J segments used are TRBV27 and TRBJ1-2; the D region possibly corresponds to TRBD1 (6 bases align). The source of this sequence is an adult who received the AZD1222 COVID-19 vaccine. The CDR3 reads CASSSDGQPNYGYTF. The nucleotide sequence is TGTGCCAGCAGTTCCGATGGACAGCCTAACTATGGCTACACCTTC.